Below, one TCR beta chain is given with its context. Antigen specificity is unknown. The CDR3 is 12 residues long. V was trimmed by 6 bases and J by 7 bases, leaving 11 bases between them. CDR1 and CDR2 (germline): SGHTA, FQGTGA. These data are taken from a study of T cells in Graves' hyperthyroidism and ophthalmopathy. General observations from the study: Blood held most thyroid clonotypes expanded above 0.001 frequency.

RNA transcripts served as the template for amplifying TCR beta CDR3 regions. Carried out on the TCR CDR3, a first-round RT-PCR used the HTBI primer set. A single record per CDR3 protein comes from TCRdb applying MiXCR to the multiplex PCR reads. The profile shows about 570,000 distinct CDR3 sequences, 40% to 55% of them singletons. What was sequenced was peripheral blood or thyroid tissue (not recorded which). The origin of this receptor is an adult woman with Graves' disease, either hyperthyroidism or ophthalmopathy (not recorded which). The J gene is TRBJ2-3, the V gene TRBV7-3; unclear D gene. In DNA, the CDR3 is TGTGCCAGCAGTTTAGACGACAATACGCAGTATTTT. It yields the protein CASSLDDNTQYF.